The source of this TCR beta chain is a study of blood T cell repertoires in COVID-19. The overall study: Acute and convalescent COVID-19 specimens originated in the United States, Italy and Spain. T cells, B-cell-depleted T cells, or PBMCs supplied cDNA or gDNA.

Authors' data handling: Amplifying reference gene primers gave estimates of nucleated cell counts. Sequencing used immunoSEQ multiplex PCR; TCRdb keeps in-frame clones, though not all of them. V and J calls plus clone size are reproduced from that table; the DNA served to infer D and trimming. The data hold about 260,000 clones, with 85% to 90% observed a single time. Sequenced input: peripheral blood. This receptor was taken from a woman in her thirties or forties with acute or convalescent COVID-19.

As DNA, the CDR3 is TGTGCCAGCAGCTTAGGATCACAGGCGAGTGGCTACACCTTC. Its translation: CASSLGSQASGYTF. The gene calls are TRBV11-2 and TRBJ1-2; perhaps TRBD1 as D (5 bases). The CDR3 sequence is 14 residues long. V lost 1 base and J lost 7, with 13 bases in between. Germline V CDR1 and CDR2: SGHAT, FQNNGV.